The 14 T cell receptor beta chains below were found in one sample sequenced in a study of blood T cell repertoires in COVID-19. Some clones are missing from TCRdb's copy, which holds only in-frame ones; the method was immunoSEQ multiplex PCR. The repertoire holds over 150,000 clones, with approximately 85% as singletons. Sequencing was performed on peripheral blood. The source is an elderly man with COVID-19, enrolled during active disease.

A single count supports this clone. This chain connects TRBV10-3 to TRBJ2-6; D might be TRBD1 (5 bases). V lost 3 bases to trimming and J lost 3 bases, with 18 bases between them. The CDR3 sequence is 18 residues long. Germline loops: CDR1 ENHRY, CDR2 SYGVKD. Here the CDR3 reads CAISDGSARANGANVLTF. The CDR3 DNA sequence: TGTGCCATCAGTGATGGTTCGGCCAGGGCGAATGGGGCCAACGTCCTGACTTTC.

V and J are TRBV9 and TRBJ2-7; possible D gene TRBD1, 6 bases. CDR3 length equals 15 residues. V dropped 3 bases and J dropped 6 bases, with 19 bases sitting between them. The germline V gene has CDR1 SGDLS and CDR2 YYNGEE. The CDR3 DNA reads TGTGCCAGCAGCGCGGGACACCTCGAGGTTGGCGAGCAGTACTTC. It translates to CASSAGHLEVGEQYF.

The chain employs TRBV7-9 and TRBJ2-5; D is perhaps TRBD2 (5 bases). The germline CDR1 and CDR2 sequences are SEHNR and FQNEAQ (reference sequence). The length of the CDR3 is 14 residues. Trimming stripped 4 bases from V and 4 bases from J, with 13 bases between. CDR3 in DNA: TGTGCCAGCAGCTCCTGGACTGTCCTAGAGACCCAGTACTTC. It codes for CASSSWTVLETQYF. Drawing the rest from reference TRBV7-9 and TRBJ2-5, the complete variable domain is DTGVSQNPRHKITKRGQNVTFRCDPISEHNRLYWYRQTLGQGPEFLTYFQNEAQLEKSRLLSDRFSAERPKGSFSTLEIQRTEQGDSAMYLCASSSWTVLETQYFGPGTRLLVL.

This clone was seen a single time. The chain joins TRBV5-1 to TRBJ2-7; 8 bases match TRBD2. The V segment lost 4 bases and the J segment 3 bases; nucleotides outside the gene matches: 18. The CDR3 sequence is 18 residues long. Germline assignment: CDR1 SGHRS and CDR2 YFSETQ. The DNA for the CDR3 is TGCGCCAGCAGCCTTGCGTGGGCGGGGGGCTCCCCAAACTACGAGCAGTACTTC. Encoded protein: CASSLAWAGGSPNYEQYF.

The chain recombines TRBV19 with TRBJ1-2; maybe TRBD1 (6 bases). The CDR3 runs 15 residues. Germline CDR1 and CDR2: LNHDA and SQIVND (reference sequence). Trimming removed 6 bases from V and 0 bases from J, with 14 bases in between. The CDR3 protein is CASSTWTVANYGYTF. The CDR3 nucleotides are TGTGCCAGTAGCACCTGGACAGTAGCTAACTATGGCTACACCTTC.

The CDR3 loop is CASSPPNAQGSNQPQHF. For the CDR3, the DNA is TGTGCCAGCAGCCCGCCAAATGCACAGGGTAGCAATCAGCCCCAGCATTTT. The chain has TRBV6-2 or TRBV6-3 and TRBJ1-5; possible D gene TRBD1, 6 bases. The CDR3 consists of 17 residues. Trimming removed 6 bases at V and 0 bases at J, with 18 bases between. CDR1 and CDR2 (germline): MNHEY, SVGEGT.

V usage is TRBV19 and J usage is TRBJ1-5; D unresolved. Germline CDR1 reads LNHDA; CDR2 reads SQIVND (reference sequence). V lost 0 bases and J lost 0, with 3 bases in between. This CDR3 region has 14 residues. CDR3 sequence (DNA): TGTGCCAGTAGTATAGACCTTAGCAATCAGCCCCAGCATTTT. Its translation: CASSIDLSNQPQHF.

This clone was counted between two and nine times. This chain connects TRBV7-9 to TRBJ2-3; possible D gene TRBD2, 6 bases. The CDR3 is 13 amino acids. The V end lost 4 bases, the J end lost 4 bases, and 9 bases lay between the germline ends. CDR1 and CDR2 (germline): SEHNR, FQNEAQ (reference sequence). CDR3 nucleotides: TGTGCCAGCAGCTCGGGACTTTCAGATACGCAGTATTTT. Its translation is CASSSGLSDTQYF.

The rearrangement links TRBV28 to TRBJ1-5; 9 bases fit TRBD1. V trimming: 6 bases; J trimming: 5 bases; junction bases outside the gene matches: 8. Germline V gene data show CDR1 as MDHEN and CDR2 as SYDVKM. The CDR3 is 15 amino acids. This chain's CDR3 is CASRRTGVVYQPQHF. CDR3 DNA: TGTGCCAGCAGGCGGACAGGGGTGGTGTATCAGCCCCAGCATTTT. The full variable domain, its missing parts supplied by reference TRBV28 and TRBJ1-5, is DVKVTQSSRYLVKRTGEKVFLECVQDMDHENMFWYRQDPGLGLRLIYFSYDVKMKEKGDIPEGYSVSREKKERFSLILESASTNQTSMYLCASRRTGVVYQPQHFGDGTRLSIL.

The chain is built from TRBV28 and TRBJ1-5; D perhaps matches TRBD1 (6 bases). The CDR3 length is 15 residues. Trimming left V 6 bases short and J 7 bases short, with 19 bases between. Germline V gene sequence: CDR1 MDHEN, CDR2 SYDVKM. The CDR3 here is CASSLPGTPIQPQHF. As DNA, the CDR3 is TGTGCCAGCAGCTTACCTGGGACACCGATCCAGCCCCAGCATTTT.

The rearrangement links TRBV6-1 to TRBJ2-3; maybe TRBD2 (6 bases). Deletions cut 7 bases from V and 3 bases from J, with 11 bases between. The CDR3 runs 13 residues. Germline lookup yields CDR1 MNHNS and CDR2 SASEGT. The CDR3 sequence: CASTPAGTDTQYF. CDR3 in DNA: TGTGCCAGCACCCCGGCGGGGACAGATACGCAGTATTTT.

J is TRBJ1-2 and V is TRBV12-2. TRBV12-2 is designated a pseudogene. The CDR3 runs to 19 residues. The CDR3 coding sequence is TGTGCAAGTCGCCCGATAGACCCGCCGCGGAGGACCACTAACTATGGCTACACCTTC. Its translation is CASRPIDPPRRTTNYGYTF.

The chain joins TRBV4-1 to TRBJ2-7; 9 positions match TRBD1. This CDR3 comprises 16 residues. Germline CDR1 reads MGHRA; CDR2 reads YSYEKL. V shed 4 bases and J 6 bases; nucleotides not matched to a gene: 13. CDR3 bases: TGCGCCAGCAGCCTAGTCCGGGACAGGGTCAGTTCCGAGCAGTACTTC. Encoded protein: CASSLVRDRVSSEQYF.

The chain is built from TRBV29-1 and TRBJ2-5; a possible D gene is TRBD1 (6 bases). Trimming stripped 4 bases from V and 5 bases from J, with 14 bases between. The CDR3 is made up of 13 amino acids. CDR1 SQVTM and CDR2 ANQGSEA come from the germline V gene. The CDR3 loop reads CSVVEGGLETQYF. In nucleotides, the CDR3 is TGCAGCGTTGTAGAAGGGGGATTGGAGACCCAGTACTTC.